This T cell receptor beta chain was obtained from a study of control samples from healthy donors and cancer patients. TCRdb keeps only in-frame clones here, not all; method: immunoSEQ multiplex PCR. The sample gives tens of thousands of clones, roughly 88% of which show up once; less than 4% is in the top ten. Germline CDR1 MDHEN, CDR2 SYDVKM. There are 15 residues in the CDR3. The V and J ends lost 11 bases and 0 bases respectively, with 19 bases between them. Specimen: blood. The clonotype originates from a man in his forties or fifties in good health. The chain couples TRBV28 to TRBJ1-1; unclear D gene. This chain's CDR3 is CAAEEVEAMNTEAFF. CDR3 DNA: TGTGCCGCCGAGGAGGTCGAGGCTATGAACACTGAAGCTTTCTTT.